This T cell receptor beta chain comes out of a study of T cells expressing NK-cell markers (TCRdb year 2020). As for the study more broadly: In sorted CD3+CD56+NKG2C+, CD3+CD56+NKG2C- and CD3+CD56-NKG2C+ T-cell subsets from several donors, TCR beta-chain repertoires were profiled. All eight donors whose samples were sequenced were randomly selected healthy volunteers, three of them men and five women. The libraries were sequenced on Illumina HiSeq 2000/2500, MiSeq or NextSeq, producing 2 x 150 bp reads. Most of the eight sequenced donors were HCMV-seropositive and one was HCMV-seronegative.

For this clonotype: The clone's antigen remains unknown.

Instrument used: Illumina HiSeq 2000. TCR beta cDNA libraries were made by 5'RACE template switching that added a universal primer site and unique molecular identifiers. cDNA synthesis was primed from the TCR beta constant segment and was followed by two successive PCR amplification steps. The original pipeline was this. MIGEC was used to demultiplex reads and group reads by UMI, and MiTCR was used to assemble and quantify clonotypes. To exclude erroneous sequences, only TCR cDNA sequences supported by at least two reads were retained. Downstream repertoire analysis used the tcR package, and clonotypes were matched across fractions by CDR3 nucleotide sequence plus V segment. Antigen specificity was annotated against VDJdb with VDJmatch, allowing one amino acid substitution in CDR3. Each entry corresponds to one CDR3 protein sequence from reads that TCRdb reprocessed, and DNA is not given. The V and J calls shown here were made by TCRdb, not taken from the authors' results. The data table for this sample lists about 550,000 distinct CDR3 sequences. The biggest ten clones account for 3% to 4.5% of the sample.

HCMV serostatus was determined by detecting HCMV-specific IgG in serum with a commercial ELISA kit. Ficoll density gradient centrifugation was used to isolate peripheral blood mononuclear cells from blood. The CDR1 and CDR2 encoded by the germline V gene (reference sequence) are DFQATT and SNEGSKA. The CDR3 covers 15 residues, taking in both the cysteine and the phenylalanine. No DNA is given. General conclusions and limits of the study: In over 5 donors, the dominant CD3+CD56+NKG2C+ clonotypes were among the top 10 CD8+ clonotypes and accounted for about 1.0-7.5% of CD8+ T cells. Those dominant clonotypes were again the most abundant among CD3+CD56-NKG2C+ cells in a few donors, at roughly 25-60.1%. Whether the expanded NKG2C-expressing T cell clones were specific for HCMV antigens remained unclear.

The TCR was taken from a young man in good health. Donor details come from another sample of the same person, matched by shared clones. The specimen was blood T cells: a sorted CD56 or NKG2C T cell subset, CD4+ or CD8+ T cells, or bulk PBMC T cells (not recorded which). The chain is encoded by TRBV20-1 joined to TRBJ2-5; TCRdb names TRBD1, which stays unverified in the absence of DNA. CDR3 protein: CSALGTGGARGTQYF.